This TCR beta chain was identified during a study of cytomegalovirus exposure and HLA in healthy donors. Findings and limits, study-wide: The majority of TCR sequences were rare, yet some public TCRs appeared in many donors. Later analysis suggested most CMV-associated TCR beta chains were HLA-restricted. Researchers counted roughly 150 TCR beta chains as cytomegalovirus-associated. Productive rates of about 90% or about 30% were seen for most TCR beta V segments in an earlier analysis.

Germline CDR1 reads SNHLY; CDR2 reads FYNNEI. The CDR3 loop spans 15 amino acids. The V segment lost 5 bases and the J segment 6 bases; nucleotides outside the gene matches: 8. The study ran its PCR with 60 Vbeta and 13 Jbeta primers. Profiled with immunoSEQ multiplex PCR; TCRdb holds only in-frame clones, not every one. The top ten clones hold approximately 23% of a sample with about 82,000 clones, roughly a tenth of them seen once. Worth noting for this clone: Antigen: not known.

This chain uses TRBV2 with TRBJ2-2; 8 bases line up with TRBD1. The clonotype was recovered from a man aged 60 to 69 in good health and CMV-seropositive. Sequencing was carried out using PBMCs. CDR3 protein: CASSQGAAGPGELFF. The DNA of the CDR3 is TGTGCCAGCAGTCAGGGGGCTGCGGGGCCCGGGGAGCTGTTTTTT.